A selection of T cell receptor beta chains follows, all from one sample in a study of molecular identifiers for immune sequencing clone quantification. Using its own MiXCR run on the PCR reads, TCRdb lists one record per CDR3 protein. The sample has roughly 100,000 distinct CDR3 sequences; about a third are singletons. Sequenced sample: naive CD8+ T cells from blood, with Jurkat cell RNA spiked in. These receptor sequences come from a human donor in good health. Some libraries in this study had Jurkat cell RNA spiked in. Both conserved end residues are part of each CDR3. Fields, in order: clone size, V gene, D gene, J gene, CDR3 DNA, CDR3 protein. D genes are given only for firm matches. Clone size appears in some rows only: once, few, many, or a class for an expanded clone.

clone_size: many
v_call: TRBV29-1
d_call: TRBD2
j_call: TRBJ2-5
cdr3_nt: TGCAGCGGTCCTGAGGCTAGCGGGACCCAGTACTTC
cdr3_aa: CSGPEASGTQYF

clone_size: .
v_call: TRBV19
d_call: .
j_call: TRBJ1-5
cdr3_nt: TGTGCCAGTAGACCTGGGGGGCAGCCGTTGCATTTT
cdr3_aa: CASRPGGQPLHF

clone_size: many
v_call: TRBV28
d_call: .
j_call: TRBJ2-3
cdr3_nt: TGTGCCAGCAGCCAAGGCGGGGCGGCAGATACGCAGTATTTT
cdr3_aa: CASSQGGAADTQYF

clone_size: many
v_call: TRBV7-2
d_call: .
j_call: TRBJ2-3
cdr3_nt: TGTGCCAGCAGCTTAGCGACAGAGCTTAGCACAGATACGCAGTATTTT
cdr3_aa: CASSLATELSTDTQYF

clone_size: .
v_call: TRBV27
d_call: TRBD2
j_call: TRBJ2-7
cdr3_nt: TGTGCCAGCAGTTTCCGGCCTAGCGGAGAGCAGTACTTC
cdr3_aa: CASSFRPSGEQYF

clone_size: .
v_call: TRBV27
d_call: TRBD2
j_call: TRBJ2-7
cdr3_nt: TGTGCCAGCAGTTTATCGGCGGGGGACCACGAGCAGTACTTC
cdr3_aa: CASSLSAGDHEQYF

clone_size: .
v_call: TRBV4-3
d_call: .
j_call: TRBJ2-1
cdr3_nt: TGCGCCAGCAGCCAATCTGTAGCGGAGGTCAATGAGCAGTTCTTC
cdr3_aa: CASSQSVAEVNEQFF

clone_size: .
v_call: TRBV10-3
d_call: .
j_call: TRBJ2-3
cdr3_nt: TGTGCCATCAGTGAGTGGCTCCGGACAGATACGCAGTATTTT
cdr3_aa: CAISEWLRTDTQYF

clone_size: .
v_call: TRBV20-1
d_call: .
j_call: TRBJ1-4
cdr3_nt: TGCAGTGCTAGAACTGGGGGGGGCCTGGGCTATAATGAAAAACTGTTATTT
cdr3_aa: CSARTGGGLGYNEKLLF

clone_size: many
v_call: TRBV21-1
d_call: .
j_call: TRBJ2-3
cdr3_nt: TGTGCCAGCAGCAATCGGCGGGAGAATTTGGATACGCAGTATTTT
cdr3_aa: CASSNRRENLDTQYF

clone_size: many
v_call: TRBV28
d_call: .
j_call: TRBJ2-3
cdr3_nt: TGTGCCAGCTTTAGAAGAGCCACAGATACGCAGTATTTT
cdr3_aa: CASFRRATDTQYF

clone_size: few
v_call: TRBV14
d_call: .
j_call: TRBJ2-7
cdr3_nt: TGTGCCAGCAGCCCGTCGGGGCCCTCCTACGAGCAGTACTTC
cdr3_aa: CASSPSGPSYEQYF

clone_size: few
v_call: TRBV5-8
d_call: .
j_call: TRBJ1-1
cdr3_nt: TGTGCCAGCAGCCCGCTTCAAATGAACACTGAAGCTTTCTTT
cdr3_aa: CASSPLQMNTEAFF

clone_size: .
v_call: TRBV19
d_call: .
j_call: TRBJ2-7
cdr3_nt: TGTGCCAGTAGTATAGTCCAGCAGGGACACTACGAGCAGTACTTC
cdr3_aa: CASSIVQQGHYEQYF

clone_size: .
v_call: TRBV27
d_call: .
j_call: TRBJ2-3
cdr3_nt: .
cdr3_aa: CASSWASGSPADTRYF

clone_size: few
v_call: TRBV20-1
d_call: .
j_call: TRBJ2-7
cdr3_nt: TGCAGTTCCTTAACTCGGAGGAAGCCCTACGAGCAGTACTTC
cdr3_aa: CSSLTRRKPYEQYF

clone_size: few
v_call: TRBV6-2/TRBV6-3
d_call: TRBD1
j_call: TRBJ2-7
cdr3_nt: TGTGCCAGCAGTTACTCGTTGGGACAGTTCTACGAGCAGTACTTC
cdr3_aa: CASSYSLGQFYEQYF

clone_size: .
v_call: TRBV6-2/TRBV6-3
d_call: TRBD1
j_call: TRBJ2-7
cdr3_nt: TGTGCCAGCAGTTACCCGTATTGGACAGGCTACGAGCAGTACTTC
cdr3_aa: CASSYPYWTGYEQYF

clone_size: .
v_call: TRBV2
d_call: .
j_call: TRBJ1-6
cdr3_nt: TGTGCCAGCAGCGAGGGGATTAATTCACCCCTCCACTTT
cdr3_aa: CASSEGINSPLHF

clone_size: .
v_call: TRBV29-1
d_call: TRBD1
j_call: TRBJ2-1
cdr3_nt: TGCAGCTTAGAACAGGGGGACAATGTGCAGTTCTTC
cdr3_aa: CSLEQGDNVQFF

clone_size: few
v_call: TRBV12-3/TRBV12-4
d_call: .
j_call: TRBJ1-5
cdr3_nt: TGTGCCAGCAGCGGGCCGACAGGAGCCTATAGCAATCAGCCCCAGCATTTT
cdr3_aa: CASSGPTGAYSNQPQHF

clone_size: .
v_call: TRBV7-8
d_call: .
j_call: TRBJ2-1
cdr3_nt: TGTGCCAGCAGCCATTCAGGGGCCCTCTCCTACAATGAGCAGTTCTTC
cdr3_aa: CASSHSGALSYNEQFF

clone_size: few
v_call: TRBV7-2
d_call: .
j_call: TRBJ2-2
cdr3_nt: TGTGCCAGCAGCTTAGTCTTCTCCGGGGAGCTGTTTTTT
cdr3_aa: CASSLVFSGELFF

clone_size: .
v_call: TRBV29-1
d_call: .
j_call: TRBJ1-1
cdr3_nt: TGCAGCGTTCAGCCGCCGAACACTGAAGCTTTCTTT
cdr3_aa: CSVQPPNTEAFF

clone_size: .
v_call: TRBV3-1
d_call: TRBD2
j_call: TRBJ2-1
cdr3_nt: TGTGCCAGCAGCCAAGATCCTAGCGGGAGCGGTGAGCAGTTCTTC
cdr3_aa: CASSQDPSGSGEQFF

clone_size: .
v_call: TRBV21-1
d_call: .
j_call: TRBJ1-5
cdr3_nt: TGTGCCAGCAGGCGATATGAGGGGGCTGGCAATCAGCCCCAGCATTTT
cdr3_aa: CASRRYEGAGNQPQHF

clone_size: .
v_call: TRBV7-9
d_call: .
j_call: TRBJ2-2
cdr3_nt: TGTGCCAGCAGCTTAGTTCTGACCGGGGAGCTGTTTTTT
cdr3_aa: CASSLVLTGELFF

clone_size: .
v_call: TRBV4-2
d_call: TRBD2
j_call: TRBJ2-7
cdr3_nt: TGTGCCAGCAGCCAAGATACTAGCGGGACTTACGAGCAGTACTTC
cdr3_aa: CASSQDTSGTYEQYF

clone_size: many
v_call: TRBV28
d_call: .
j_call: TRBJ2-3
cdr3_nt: TGTGCCAGCAGTTTCTGGGGGAGGCACACAGATACGCAGTATTTT
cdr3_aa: CASSFWGRHTDTQYF

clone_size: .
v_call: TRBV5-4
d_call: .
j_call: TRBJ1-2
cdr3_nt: TGTGCCAGCAGCTTCGACAGTACCTATGGCTACACTTTC
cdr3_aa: CASSFDSTYGYTF

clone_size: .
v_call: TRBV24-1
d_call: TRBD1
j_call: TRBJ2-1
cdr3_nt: TGTGCCACCAGTGATTTGCGACAGGGGGCACATGATGAGCAGTTCTTC
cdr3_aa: CATSDLRQGAHDEQFF

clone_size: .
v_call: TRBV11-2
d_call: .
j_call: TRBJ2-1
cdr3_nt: TGTGCCAGCAGCTTAGCAAGTTCCCCCAGCAATGAGCAGTTCTTC
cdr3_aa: CASSLASSPSNEQFF

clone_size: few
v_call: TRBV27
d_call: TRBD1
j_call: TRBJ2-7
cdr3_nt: TGTGCCAGCAGTTTAGCCGGGACAGGCGCCTACGAGCAGTACTTC
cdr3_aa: CASSLAGTGAYEQYF